This TCR beta chain was observed in a study of CD8 T cells in Susac syndrome. General study results and limits: It was acknowledged in the study that its TCR sequencing and HLA analysis involved a relatively small number of individuals.

The multiple sclerosis controls, all treatment-naive patients, had relapsing-remitting disease that was stable or active. Both CD4+ and CD8+ T cells were negatively isolated, and TEMRA cells underwent FACS enrichment. Random hexamers were used to reverse transcribe an amount of 0.5 to 1 ug RNA. Amplification of TCR beta CDR3 was carried out by immunoSEQ multiplex PCR, which covered 54 Vbeta and 13 Jbeta segments. MiXCR was run by TCRdb on the immunoSEQ multiplex PCR reads, yielding one entry per CDR3 protein. The sample carries some 150,000 distinct CDR3 sequences, nearly 97% recorded once. A remark on this clonotype: What it binds is not known.

Germline CDR1 is MGHRA and CDR2 is YSYEKL. The CDR3 extends over 13 amino acids. V was cut by 4 bases and J by 8 bases, with 12 bases left in between. The chain links TRBV4-1 to TRBJ1-5, with D perhaps TRBD1 (5 bases). This TCR came from a human donor with multiple sclerosis. The sequenced sample was CD8+ T cells from PBMCs. CDR3 nucleotide sequence: TGCGCCAGCAGCCTCGGTCGGGGGGAGCCCCAGCATTTT. Its translation: CASSLGRGEPQHF.